This is a list of T cell receptor beta chains from one sample in a study of T cell responses to AZD1222 COVID-19 vaccine. TCRdb keeps only in-frame clones here, not all; method: immunoSEQ multiplex PCR. The sample contains about 160,000 clones, around 90% of which appear only once. The specimen was peripheral blood, collected on day 0 of MenACWY control vaccination. Receptors were obtained from an adult in good health. Both conserved end residues are part of each CDR3. Fields, in order: V gene, clone size, D gene, J gene, CDR3 DNA, CDR3 protein. D genes are given only for firm matches. Clone size, where shown, is once, few, many, or a class for clones that have expanded.

TRBV27	-	TRBD1	TRBJ1-2	TGTGCCAGCAGTTTGGGGACAGGGGTCGGCTACACCTTC	CASSLGTGVGYTF
TRBV9	few	-	TRBJ1-5	TGTGCCAGCAGCGTAGTCAACAGGGTAGGGAATCAGCCCCAGCATTTT	CASSVVNRVGNQPQHF
TRBV5-1	few	-	TRBJ2-7	TGCGCCAGCAGCGGACCGTTACAGGGGCTAGCGTCCCGACTTCCTTACGAGCAGTACTTC	CASSGPLQGLASRLPYEQYF
TRBV6-2/TRBV6-3	-	-	TRBJ2-5	TGTGCCAGCAGTTACGGGCGTCGTGAGACCCAGTACTTC	CASSYGRRETQYF
TRBV10-1	-	-	TRBJ2-7	TGCGCCAGCAGTGAGGGTACGGCAGTGGACTCCTACGAGCAGTACTTC	CASSEGTAVDSYEQYF
TRBV5-6	-	TRBD1	TRBJ1-3	TGTGCCAGCAGCCCTTCCGGGACAGGGTACACTGGAAACACCATATATTTT	CASSPSGTGYTGNTIYF
TRBV29-1	-	-	TRBJ2-7	TGCAGCGCCGCCCCGAGGGAGGTAGGGGAGCAGTACTTC	CSAAPREVGEQYF
TRBV29-1	-	-	TRBJ2-1	TGCAGCGTTGGAGCCTCCTACAATGAGCAGTTCTTC	CSVGASYNEQFF
TRBV4-2	few	-	TRBJ1-2	TGTGCCAGCAGCCAAGATTATTCCACCGTCTATGGCTACACCTTC	CASSQDYSTVYGYTF
TRBV27	-	TRBD1	TRBJ1-5	TGTGCCACCAGATTAAATTTAGGACAGGCACATCCCCAGCATTTT	CATRLNLGQAHPQHF
TRBV7-2	-	-	TRBJ1-1	TGTGCCAGCAGCTTAGTTGGAGGACAACAAAACACTGAAGCTTTCTTT	CASSLVGGQQNTEAFF
TRBV11-3	-	-	TRBJ2-3	TGTGCCAGCAGCCCCCGTTTAGGAGGTCCAGATACGCAGTATTTT	CASSPRLGGPDTQYF
TRBV4-2	-	TRBD1	TRBJ1-2	TGTGCCAGCAGCCCCGAGCGGGACAGAGGATATGGCTACACCTTC	CASSPERDRGYGYTF
TRBV5-1	-	-	TRBJ2-7	TGCGCCAGCAGAGGGGGACTAGAGCAGTACTTC	CASRGGLEQYF
TRBV7-9	once	-	TRBJ2-1	TGTGCCAGCAGCTCGACGGCTTTTGAGCAGTTCTTC	CASSSTAFEQFF
TRBV5-1	-	TRBD1	TRBJ2-2	TGCGCCAGCAGCTTGGTCCGACAGGGGAACACCGGGGAGCTGTTTTTT	CASSLVRQGNTGELFF
TRBV27	-	-	TRBJ2-3	TGTGCCAGCAGTCGTACCACAGATACGCAGTATTTT	CASSRTTDTQYF
TRBV10-1	-	-	TRBJ1-2	TGCGCCAGCAGTGATTCCGTGGGGGCCCGCTATCATGGCTACACCTTC	CASSDSVGARYHGYTF